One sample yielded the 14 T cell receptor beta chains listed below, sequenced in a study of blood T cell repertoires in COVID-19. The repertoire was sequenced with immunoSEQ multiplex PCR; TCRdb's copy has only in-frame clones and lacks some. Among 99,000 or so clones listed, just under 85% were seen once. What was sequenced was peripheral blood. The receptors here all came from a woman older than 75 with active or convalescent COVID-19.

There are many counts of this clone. CDR3 sequence reads: CASSFRGQGRYDEQFF. The DNA for the CDR3 is TGCGCCAGCAGCTTCAGGGGACAGGGTAGGTACGATGAGCAGTTCTTC. The V call is TRBV5-1, the J call TRBJ2-1; the match to TRBD1 covers 9 bases. Germline CDR1 and CDR2: SGHRS and YFSETQ. The CDR3 spans 16 residues. The V and J ends lost 2 bases and 8 bases, in that order; junction bases with no gene match: 11.

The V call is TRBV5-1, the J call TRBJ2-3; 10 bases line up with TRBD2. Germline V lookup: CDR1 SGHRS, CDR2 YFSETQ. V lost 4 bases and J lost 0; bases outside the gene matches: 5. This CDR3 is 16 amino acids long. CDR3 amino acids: CASSGSSGGSTDTQYF. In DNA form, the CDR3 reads TGCGCCAGCAGCGGGTCTAGCGGGGGCAGCACAGATACGCAGTATTTT.

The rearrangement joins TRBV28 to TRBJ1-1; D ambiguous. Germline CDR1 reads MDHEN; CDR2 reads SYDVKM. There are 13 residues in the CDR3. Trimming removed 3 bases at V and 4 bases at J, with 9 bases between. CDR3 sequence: CASSLSGSTEAFF. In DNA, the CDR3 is TGTGCCAGCAGTTTGTCTGGGAGCACTGAAGCTTTCTTT.

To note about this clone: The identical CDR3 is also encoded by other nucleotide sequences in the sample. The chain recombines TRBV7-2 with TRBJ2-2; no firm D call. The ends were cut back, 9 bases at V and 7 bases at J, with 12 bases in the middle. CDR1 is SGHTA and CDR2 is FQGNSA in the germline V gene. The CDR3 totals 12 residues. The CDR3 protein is CASSRLSGELFF. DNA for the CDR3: TGTGCCAGTAGCCGCCTGAGCGGGGAGCTGTTTTTT.

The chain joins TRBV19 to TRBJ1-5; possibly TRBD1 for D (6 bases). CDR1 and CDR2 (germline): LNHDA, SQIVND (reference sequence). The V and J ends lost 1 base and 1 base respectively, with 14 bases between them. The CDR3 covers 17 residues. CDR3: CASSIGPWTESNQPQHF. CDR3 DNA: TGTGCCAGTAGTATAGGGCCGTGGACAGAGAGCAATCAGCCCCAGCATTTT.

Here the CDR3 DNA reads TGTGCCAGCATGAGATCTGGAAACACCATATATTTT. Translating gives CASMRSGNTIYF. The chain joins TRBV2 to TRBJ1-3; D is unresolved. CDR3 length: 12 residues. CDR1 and CDR2 from the germline V gene are SNHLY and FYNNEI. V lost 7 bases, J lost 1 base, and 5 bases lay in between.

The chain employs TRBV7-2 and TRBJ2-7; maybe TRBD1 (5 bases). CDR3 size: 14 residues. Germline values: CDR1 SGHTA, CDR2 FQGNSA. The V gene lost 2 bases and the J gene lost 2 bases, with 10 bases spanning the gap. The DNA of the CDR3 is TGTGCCAGCAGCTTAATTGACAGTCCCTACGAGCAGTACTTC. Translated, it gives CASSLIDSPYEQYF.

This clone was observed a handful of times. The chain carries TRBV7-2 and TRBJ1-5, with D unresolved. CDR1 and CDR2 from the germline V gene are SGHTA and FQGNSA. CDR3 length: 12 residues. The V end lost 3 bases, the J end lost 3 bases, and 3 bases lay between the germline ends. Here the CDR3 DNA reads TGTGCCAGCAGCTTTCTCAATCAGCCCCAGCATTTT. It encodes CASSFLNQPQHF.

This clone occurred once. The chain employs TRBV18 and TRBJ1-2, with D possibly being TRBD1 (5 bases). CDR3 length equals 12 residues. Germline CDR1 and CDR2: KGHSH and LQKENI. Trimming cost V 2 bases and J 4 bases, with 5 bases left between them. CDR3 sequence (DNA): TGTGCCAGCTCACCAGGGGCCTATGGCTACACCTTC. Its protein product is CASSPGAYGYTF.

The CDR3 DNA sequence: TGTGCCACCGAAACCAACAGGAACACTGAAGCTTTCTTT. It translates to CATETNRNTEAFF. The chain has TRBV18 and TRBJ1-1; D is ambiguous. Deletions cut 10 bases from V and 1 base from J, with 13 bases between. Per the germline V gene, CDR1 is KGHSH and CDR2 is LQKENI. The CDR3 is made up of 13 amino acids.

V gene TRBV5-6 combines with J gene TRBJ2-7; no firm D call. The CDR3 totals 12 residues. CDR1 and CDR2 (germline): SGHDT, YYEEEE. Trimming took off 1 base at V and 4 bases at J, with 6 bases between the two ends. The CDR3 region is CASSLNLYEQYF. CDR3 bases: TGTGCCAGCAGCTTGAATCTGTACGAGCAGTACTTC.

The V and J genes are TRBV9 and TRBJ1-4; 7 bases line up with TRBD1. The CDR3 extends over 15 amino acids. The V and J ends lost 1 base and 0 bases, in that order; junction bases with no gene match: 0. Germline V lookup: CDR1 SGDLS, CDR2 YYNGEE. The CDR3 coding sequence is TGTGCCAGCAGCGTACAGGGGGCAACTAATGAAAAACTGTTTTTT. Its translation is CASSVQGATNEKLFF.

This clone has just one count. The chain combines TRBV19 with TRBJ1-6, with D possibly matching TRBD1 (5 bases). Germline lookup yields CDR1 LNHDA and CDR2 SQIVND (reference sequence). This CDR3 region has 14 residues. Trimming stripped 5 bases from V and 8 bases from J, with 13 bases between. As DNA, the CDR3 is TGTGCCAGTAGTCTCGTCAGGGAGGATTCACCCCTCCACTTT. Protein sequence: CASSLVREDSPLHF.

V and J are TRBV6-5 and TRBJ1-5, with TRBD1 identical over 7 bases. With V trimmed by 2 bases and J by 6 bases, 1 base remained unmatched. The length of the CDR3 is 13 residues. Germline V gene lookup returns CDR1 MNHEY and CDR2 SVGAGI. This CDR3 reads CASSYTGAQPQHF. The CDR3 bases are TGTGCCAGCAGTTACACAGGGGCTCAGCCCCAGCATTTT.